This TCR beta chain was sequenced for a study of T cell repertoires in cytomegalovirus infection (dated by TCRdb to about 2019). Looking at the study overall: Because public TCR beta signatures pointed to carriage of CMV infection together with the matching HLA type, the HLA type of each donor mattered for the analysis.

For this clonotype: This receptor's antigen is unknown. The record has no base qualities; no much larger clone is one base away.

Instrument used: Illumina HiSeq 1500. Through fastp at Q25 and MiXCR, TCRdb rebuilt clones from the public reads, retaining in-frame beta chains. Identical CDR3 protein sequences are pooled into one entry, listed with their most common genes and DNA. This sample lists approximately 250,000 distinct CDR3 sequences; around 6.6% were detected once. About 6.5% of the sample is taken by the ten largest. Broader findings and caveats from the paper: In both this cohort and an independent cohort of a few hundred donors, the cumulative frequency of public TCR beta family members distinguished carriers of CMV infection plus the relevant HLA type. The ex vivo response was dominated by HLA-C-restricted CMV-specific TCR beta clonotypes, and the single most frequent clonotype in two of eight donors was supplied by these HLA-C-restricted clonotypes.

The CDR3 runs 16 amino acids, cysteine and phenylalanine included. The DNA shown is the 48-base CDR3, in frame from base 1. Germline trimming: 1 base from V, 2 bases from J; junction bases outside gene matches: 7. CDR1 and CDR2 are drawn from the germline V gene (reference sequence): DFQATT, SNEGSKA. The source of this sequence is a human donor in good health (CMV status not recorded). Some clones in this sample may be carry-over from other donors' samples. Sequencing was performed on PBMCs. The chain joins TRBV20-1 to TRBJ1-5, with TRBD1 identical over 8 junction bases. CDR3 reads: CSARAPGQGGNQPQHF. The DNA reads TGCAGTGCTAGAGCTCCCGGACAGGGAGGCAATCAGCCCCAGCATTTT.